Shown below are 20 T cell receptor beta chains from a single sample sequenced in a study of T cells in Graves' hyperthyroidism and ophthalmopathy. Amplification yielded TCR beta CDR3 regions, with RNA transcripts as the source. In the first-round RT-PCR of the TCR CDR3, the HTBI primer set was used. TCRdb re-derived calls from the multiplex PCR reads in MiXCR, one entry per CDR3 protein. The data show hundreds of thousands of distinct CDR3 sequences, approximately 15% seen once. Sequencing input: blood. The receptor set was obtained from a woman aged 18-30 years with Graves' hyperthyroidism.

In its sample, this clonotype was seen many times. J is TRBJ1-2 and V is TRBV2; weak D call: TRBD1 (6 bases). Between the trimmed V and J ends, which lost 5 bases and 5 bases, there was a span of 21 bases. The CDR3 is 16 residues long. Looked up from germline, CDR1 is SNHLY and CDR2 is FYNNEI. The CDR3 region is CASSHRTAIDVYGYTF. CDR3 nucleotides: TGTGCCAGCAGTCACAGGACAGCAATTGATGTATATGGCTACACCTTC.

This chain connects TRBV5-1 to TRBJ2-3, with D perhaps matching TRBD1 (6 bases). Trimming pared 5 bases from V and 1 base from J, leaving 11 bases between. Germline V gene sequence: CDR1 SGHRS, CDR2 YFSETQ. This CDR3 is built from 14 residues. As DNA, the CDR3 is TGCGCCAGCAGTTCCGGGACACGCACAGATACGCAGTATTTT. It is translated as CASSSGTRTDTQYF.

V is TRBV2 and J is TRBJ1-5; perhaps TRBD1 as D (6 bases). This CDR3 has 15 residues. Trimming stripped 3 bases from V and 3 bases from J, with 12 bases between. In germline, CDR1 is SNHLY, CDR2 FYNNEI. The CDR3 sequence is CASSDFGGDNQPQHF. CDR3 DNA sequence: TGTGCCAGCAGTGACTTTGGGGGCGACAATCAGCCCCAGCATTTT.

This clonotype was counted ten times or more. The rearrangement links TRBV30 to TRBJ1-1; 8 nucleotides align to TRBD1. Trimming at V came to 4 bases and at J to 3 bases, leaving 4 bases not matched to a gene. Germline values: CDR1 GTSNPN, CDR2 SVGIG (reference sequence). This CDR3 contains 13 residues. The CDR3 loop is CAWKGQGHTEAFF. CDR3 nucleotide sequence: TGTGCCTGGAAAGGACAGGGCCACACTGAAGCTTTCTTT.

This clonotype was detected many times. V and J are TRBV30 and TRBJ2-3; TRBD2 matches 7 bases. The CDR3 sequence is 15 residues long. The trim removed 2 bases at V and 2 bases at J, leaving 7 bases unmatched. CDR1 and CDR2 from the germline V gene are GTSNPN and SVGIG (reference sequence). The CDR3 region is CAWSSSGLLTDTQYF. The CDR3 region has the DNA TGTGCCTGGAGTAGTAGCGGGCTCCTCACAGATACGCAGTATTTT.

This clonotype was counted at least ten times. The chain couples TRBV30 to TRBJ1-4; 8 positions match TRBD1. Trimming took 4 bases from V and 8 from J; bases not matched to a gene: 21. The CDR3 runs 18 residues. Germline V gene sequence: CDR1 GTSNPN, CDR2 SVGIG (reference sequence). The CDR3 loop reads CAWTNLGETGVIREKLFF. DNA of the CDR3: TGTGCCTGGACCAACCTAGGCGAGACAGGGGTCATTAGAGAAAAACTGTTTTTT.

This clonotype was picked up many times. V is TRBV20-1 and J is TRBJ2-7; the match to TRBD2 covers 7 bases. This CDR3 contains 13 residues. J lost 3 bases, V lost 4 bases, and 6 bases had no gene match. CDR1 and CDR2 from the germline V gene are DFQATT and SNEGSKA (reference sequence). CDR3 protein: CSATGGGNYEQYF. CDR3 nucleotides: TGCAGTGCTACGGGAGGCGGTAACTACGAGCAGTACTTC.

V gene TRBV2 combines with J gene TRBJ2-7; TRBD2 matches 12 bases. The CDR3 loop spans 14 amino acids. Germline CDR1 reads SNHLY; CDR2 reads FYNNEI. The ends lost 4 bases at V and 9 bases at J; junction bases unmatched: 7. The CDR3 loop reads CASSAETSGSGQYF. DNA of the CDR3: TGTGCCAGCAGTGCCGAGACTAGCGGGAGTGGGCAGTACTTC.

This chain connects TRBV29-1 to TRBJ2-7, with 11 nucleotides matching TRBD2. This CDR3 has 13 amino acids. Germline CDR1 reads SQVTM; CDR2 reads ANQGSEA. V dropped 4 bases and J dropped 4; count of bases not matched to a gene: 3. CDR3 sequence (DNA): TGCAGCGTTGCTAGCGGGAGGAAGTACGAGCAGTACTTC. Its translation is CSVASGRKYEQYF.

The chain couples TRBV30 to TRBJ2-1, with no clear D. The CDR3 extends over 17 amino acids. Germline V gene data show CDR1 as GTSNPN and CDR2 as SVGIG (reference sequence). Trimming removed 2 bases from V and 5 bases from J, with 22 bases in between. CDR3 nucleotides: TGTGCCTGGAGTTTCGGGCGTCAGTCACCCCTAAACAATGAGCAGTTCTTC. It translates to CAWSFGRQSPLNNEQFF.

This clonotype was detected only a few times. The chain uses TRBV12-3 or TRBV12-4 and TRBJ1-2; the D is unclear. This CDR3 comprises 13 residues. The ends were cut back, 3 bases at V and 2 bases at J, with 7 bases in the middle. As DNA, the CDR3 is TGTGCCAGCAGTTTGATTGGAAACTATGGCTACACCTTC. As protein: CASSLIGNYGYTF.

The genes are TRBV27 and TRBJ2-2; D gene unclear. V gave up 6 bases and J gave up 2 bases, with 10 bases separating them. Per germline, CDR1 MNHEY and CDR2 SMNVEV (reference sequence). The CDR3 is 14 residues long. The CDR3 region has the DNA TGTGCCAGCAGACCCCTCATAAACACCGGGGAGCTGTTTTTT. This encodes CASRPLINTGELFF.

In its sample, this clonotype was seen many times. The gene calls are TRBV13 and TRBJ2-3; 8 bases match TRBD2. V shed 4 bases and J 2 bases; nucleotides not matched to a gene: 11. Germline V CDR1 and CDR2: PRHDT, FYEKMQ (reference sequence). The CDR3 loop spans 17 amino acids. The CDR3 loop is CASSSYSAGGNTDTQYF. The CDR3 DNA reads as TGTGCCAGCAGCTCCTACTCTGCGGGAGGAAACACAGATACGCAGTATTTT.

The genes are TRBV7-6 and TRBJ1-6, with TRBD1 as a possible D gene (6 bases). Germline V gives CDR1 SGHVS, CDR2 FNYEAQ. The germline V and J ends were trimmed by 3 bases and 6 bases, with 9 bases remaining between them. CDR3 length: 14 residues. As DNA, the CDR3 is TGTGCCAGCAGCTTCGGGACAACTAATTCACCCCTCCACTTT. Translated: CASSFGTTNSPLHF.

In its sample, this clonotype was seen a few times. The chain uses TRBV11-2 and TRBJ1-1; D not certain. Trimming took 4 bases from V and 1 from J, leaving 13 bases between them. CDR3 length equals 15 residues. CDR1 is SGHAT, CDR2 FQNNGV, per germline. The CDR3 region has the DNA TGTGCCAGCAGCTCTTCGCGGTCGACGAACACTGAAGCTTTCTTT. It yields the protein CASSSSRSTNTEAFF.

The table lists this clonotype with many counts. This rearrangement joins TRBV12-3 or TRBV12-4 to TRBJ1-1; D is unresolved. V lost 4 bases to trimming and J lost 2 bases, with 11 bases between them. This CDR3 contains 14 residues. The DNA for the CDR3 is TGTGCCAGCAGTTCCGGACTAGGCAACACTGAAGCTTTCTTT. Translated, it gives CASSSGLGNTEAFF.

Of note for this clonotype: A much larger clone is a single base away; this may be a read error. V is TRBV18 and J is TRBJ1-1; D unclear. The CDR3 is 15 residues long. CDR1 and CDR2 (germline): KGHSH, LQKENI. The CDR3 region has the DNA TGTGTCAGCTCGCCTCTGGACGGTACTAACACTGAAGCTTTCTTT. It encodes CVSSPLDGTNTEAFF.

This clonotype has a count of ten or more. The V gene is TRBV28, the J gene TRBJ2-1; D is unresolved. This CDR3 comprises 14 residues. Between the trimmed V and J ends, which lost 2 bases and 6 bases, there was a span of 11 bases. Germline V gene data show CDR1 as MDHEN and CDR2 as SYDVKM. The CDR3 DNA follows: TGTGCCAGCAGTTTAACCCTGACTGGCAATGAGCAGTTCTTC. This gives the protein CASSLTLTGNEQFF.

V gene TRBV7-9 combines with J gene TRBJ2-7; possible D gene TRBD1, 6 bases. Germline V CDR1 and CDR2: SEHNR, FQNEAQ (reference sequence). Trimming left V 5 bases short and J 7 bases short, with 24 bases between. CDR3 size: 16 residues. CDR3 sequence: CASSAPPGRGLGEQYF. CDR3 sequence (DNA): TGTGCCAGCAGCGCACCTCCGGGCAGGGGATTAGGAGAGCAGTACTTC.

This clonotype has ten or more counts. The V gene is TRBV12-3 or TRBV12-4, the J gene TRBJ2-3; tentative D call: TRBD2 (5 bases). The CDR3 contains 16 residues. Trimming cost V 7 bases and J 1 base, with 18 bases left between them. This CDR3 reads CASTPLRGLGTDTQYF. The CDR3 coding sequence is TGTGCCAGCACCCCCCTTCGGGGATTGGGCACAGATACGCAGTATTTT.